This is a list of T cell receptor beta chains from one sample in a study of beta chain features in type 1 diabetes. Data came from immunoSEQ multiplex PCR; TCRdb stores just in-frame clones and leaves some out. In the table there are 300,000 to 400,000 clones, roughly 13% of which are singletons. Input material: naive CD4+ T cells from blood. Receptors were obtained from a woman aged 18-35 years with type 1 diabetes. CDR3s leave out the opening cysteine and the closing phenylalanine or tryptophan. The size field is filled for only some rows; it gives once, few, many or a size class.

>TRBJ1-1|few|TRBV30
AWSDQGTEAF
>TRBJ1-1|few|TRBV11-1
ASSPPGHRDTEAF
>TRBJ1-2|few|TRBV9
ASSVAGAGFDYGYT
>TRBJ2-7|NA|TRBV5-1
ASSPTGTGAYEQY
>TRBJ1-1|NA|TRBV29-1
SVERRLNTEAF
>TRBJ2-5|many|TRBV23-1
ASSHPSMRETQY
>TRBJ2-3|NA|TRBV7-9
ASSLSASTDTQY
>TRBJ2-7|few|TRBV7-2
ASSSGQGNYEQY
>TRBJ2-2|NA|TRBV5-1
ASSLAGQGLAGELF
>TRBJ2-1|few|TRBV30
AWSANNEQF
>TRBJ2-1|few|TRBV7-6
ASSSRWAGGTQF
>TRBJ2-1|few|TRBV7-2
AIDRLVYNEQF
>TRBJ2-5|few|TRBV11-3
ASSPEGLASETQY
>TRBJ2-2|few|TRBV9
ASSVASYRDVDTGELF
>TRBJ2-3|few|TRBV28
ASSSIDTQY
>TRBJ2-3|few|TRBV7-2
ASSLGLSTDTQY
>TRBJ2-7|NA|TRBV29-1
SAQGQVDSYEQY
>TRBJ1-3|NA|TRBV29-1
SAEEDDPSSGNTIY
>TRBJ2-1|few|TRBV5-4
ASSFGAGAVNEQF
>TRBJ2-3|NA|TRBV30
AWSVRRGLDTQY
>TRBJ1-1|NA|TRBV6-6
ASSYSWGVTEAF
>TRBJ2-1|NA|TRBV10-2
ASSESGSAPQF